The following is a T cell receptor beta chain sequence with its context. These data belong to a study of shared clonotypes between healthy human individuals. V lost 5 bases, J lost 5 bases, and 19 bases lay in between. The length of the CDR3 is 15 residues. Per the germline V gene, CDR1 is SEHNR and CDR2 is FQNEAQ (reference sequence). TCRdb's copy holds only in-frame clones and misses some; the assay was immunoSEQ multiplex PCR. The sample yields about 480,000 clones, approximately 85% seen once. The sample consisted of PBMCs. The receptor was isolated from a woman aged 40 to 50 in good health. Some clones in this sample may be carry-over from other donors' samples. The V call is TRBV7-9, the J call TRBJ2-7; possible D gene TRBD1, 6 bases. CDR3 in DNA: TGTGCCAGCAGCCCCGGACAGAGGAATATCAACGAGCAGTACTTC. Translation gives CASSPGQRNINEQYF.